The clone carrying this T cell receptor beta chain was seen a single time. The repertoire was sequenced with immunoSEQ multiplex PCR; TCRdb's copy has only in-frame clones and lacks some. The data contain about 200,000 clones, around four fifths of them singletons. The data derive from a study of blood T cell repertoires in COVID-19. The wider study: COVID-19 samples collected from the United States, Italy and Spain covered acute and convalescent phases. The analysed material was cDNA or gDNA that came from T cells, B-cell-depleted T cells, or PBMCs.

CDR3 length equals 14 residues. The V and J ends lost 5 bases and 7 bases, in that order; junction bases with no gene match: 7. Germline V gives CDR1 MNHNY, CDR2 SVGAGI (reference sequence). The origin of this receptor is a human donor in a cohort sampled during active COVID-19. Sequenced sample: peripheral blood. The V call is TRBV6-6, the J call TRBJ2-4, with 8 nucleotides matching TRBD1. CDR3 in amino acids: CASSETGAGNIQYF. The CDR3 DNA reads TGTGCCAGCAGTGAGACAGGGGCCGGGAACATTCAGTACTTC.